This is a list of T cell receptor beta chains from one sample in a study of blood T cell repertoires in COVID-19. The repertoire was sequenced with immunoSEQ multiplex PCR; TCRdb's copy has only in-frame clones and lacks some. The data contain over 25,000 clones, about four fifths of them singletons. The material sequenced was peripheral blood. These receptors all come from a man between 65 and 85 years old with acute or convalescent COVID-19. The CDR3 runs from the conserved cysteine through the conserved F or W. The size field is filled for only some rows; it gives once, few, many or a size class.

>15|TRBV10-1|once
CASSESSGMNTEAFF
>15|TRBV28|NA
CASSPTGTLSEKLFF
>15|TRBV9|NA
CASSGQGALTSPLHF
>13|TRBV19|NA
CASGLGGGYEQYF
>17|TRBV7-8|NA
CASSLEGTNRTGNTIYF
>14|TRBV3-1/TRBV3-2|once
CASSQVFGNYGYTF
>15|TRBV10-2|once
CASTGLAGGQETQYF
>14|TRBV4-2|NA
CASSLAVGSYEQYF
>11|TRBV6-1|NA
CASSGPEGYTF
>13|TRBV7-3|once
CASSLDSLRGYTF